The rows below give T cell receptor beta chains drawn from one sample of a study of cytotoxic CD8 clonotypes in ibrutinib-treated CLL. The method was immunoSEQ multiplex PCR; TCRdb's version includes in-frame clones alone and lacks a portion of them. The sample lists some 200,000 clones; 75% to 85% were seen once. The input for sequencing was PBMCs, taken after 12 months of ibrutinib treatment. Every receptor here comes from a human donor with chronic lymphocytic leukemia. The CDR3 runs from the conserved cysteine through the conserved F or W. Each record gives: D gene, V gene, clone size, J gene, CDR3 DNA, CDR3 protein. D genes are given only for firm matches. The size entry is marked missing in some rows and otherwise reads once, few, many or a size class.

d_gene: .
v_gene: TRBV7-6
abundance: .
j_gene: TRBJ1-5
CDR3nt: TGTGCCAGCAGCACCGGGACAACCCTTAGCAATCAGCCCCAGCATTTT
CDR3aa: CASSTGTTLSNQPQHF

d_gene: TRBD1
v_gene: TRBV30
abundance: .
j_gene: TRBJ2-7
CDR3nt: TGTGCCTGGAAAAGAACAGGGGGAAGTTCCTACGAGCAGTACTTC
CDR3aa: CAWKRTGGSSYEQYF

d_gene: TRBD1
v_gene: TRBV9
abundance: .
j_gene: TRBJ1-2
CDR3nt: TGTGCCAGCAGCGTAGGGGGGACAGGGAGTGTAAGTGGCTACACCTTC
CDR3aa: CASSVGGTGSVSGYTF

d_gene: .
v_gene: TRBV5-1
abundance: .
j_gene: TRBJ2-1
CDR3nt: TGCGCCAGCAGCTTAGAGGAAAATGAGCAGTTCTTC
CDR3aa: CASSLEENEQFF

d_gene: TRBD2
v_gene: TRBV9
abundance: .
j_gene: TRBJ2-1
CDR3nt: TGTGCCAGCAGCGTGTCCGGGACTAGCGGGTGGACAGTTCACAATGAGCAGTTCTTC
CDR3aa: CASSVSGTSGWTVHNEQFF

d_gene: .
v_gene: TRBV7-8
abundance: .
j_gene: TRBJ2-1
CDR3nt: TGTGCCAGCACTCCCCGGGCCTACAATGAGCAGTTCTTC
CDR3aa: CASTPRAYNEQFF

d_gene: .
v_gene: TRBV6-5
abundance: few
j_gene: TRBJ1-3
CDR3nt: TGTGCCAGCAGTTACCTCCGGGGCTCTGGAAACACCATATATTTT
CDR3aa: CASSYLRGSGNTIYF

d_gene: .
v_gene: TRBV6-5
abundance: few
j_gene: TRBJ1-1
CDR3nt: TGTGCCAGCAGCCCCTTTAACAGGGCTGAAGCTTTCTTT
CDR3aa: CASSPFNRAEAFF

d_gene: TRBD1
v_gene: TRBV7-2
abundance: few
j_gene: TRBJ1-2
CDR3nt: TGTGCCAGCAGCCGCCCTCGACAGGGGCTAGCTAACTATGGCTACACCTTC
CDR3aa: CASSRPRQGLANYGYTF

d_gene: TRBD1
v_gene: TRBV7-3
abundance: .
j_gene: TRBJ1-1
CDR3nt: TGTGCCAGCAGGTTATGGACAGGGACGAACACTGAAGCTTTCTTT
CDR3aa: CASRLWTGTNTEAFF

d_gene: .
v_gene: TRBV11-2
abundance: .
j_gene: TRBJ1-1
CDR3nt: TGTGCCAGCAGCTTAGAAAGCCTATTGAACACTGAAGCTTTCTTT
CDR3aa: CASSLESLLNTEAFF

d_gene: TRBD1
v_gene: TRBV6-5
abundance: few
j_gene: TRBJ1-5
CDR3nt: TGTGCCAGCAGAACGGGACAGGGCCCGCCCCAGCATTTT
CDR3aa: CASRTGQGPPQHF

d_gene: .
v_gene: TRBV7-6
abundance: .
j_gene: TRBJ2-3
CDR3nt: TGTGCCAGCAGCTACGGACTTTTCCCAGATACGCAGTATTTT
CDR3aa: CASSYGLFPDTQYF

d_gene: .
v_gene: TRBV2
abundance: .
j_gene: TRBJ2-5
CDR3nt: TGTGCCAGCAGTGAGGGCCCGGGCGGAGAGGGAGAGACCCAGTACTTC
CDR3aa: CASSEGPGGEGETQYF

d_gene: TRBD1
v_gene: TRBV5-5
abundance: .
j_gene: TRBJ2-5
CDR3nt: TGTGCCAGCAGCCAGGGACAGGGGCCTCAAGAGACCCAGTACTTC
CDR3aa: CASSQGQGPQETQYF

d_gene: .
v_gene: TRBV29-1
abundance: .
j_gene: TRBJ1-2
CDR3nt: TGCAGCGTGACGACTGCGTATGGCTACACCTTC
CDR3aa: CSVTTAYGYTF

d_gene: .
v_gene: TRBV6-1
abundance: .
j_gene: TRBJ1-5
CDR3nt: TGTGCCAGCATGAGGGATTATAGCAATCAGCCCCAGCATTTT
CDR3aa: CASMRDYSNQPQHF

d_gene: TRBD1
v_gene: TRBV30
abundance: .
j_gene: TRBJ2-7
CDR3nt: TGTGCCTGGAGTTCATGGAGACAGGGTGCACACGAGCAGTACTTC
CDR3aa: CAWSSWRQGAHEQYF

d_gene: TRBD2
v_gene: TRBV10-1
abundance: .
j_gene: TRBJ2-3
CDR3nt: TGCGCCAGTACACTAGCGGATAGCACAGATACGCAGTATTTT
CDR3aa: CASTLADSTDTQYF

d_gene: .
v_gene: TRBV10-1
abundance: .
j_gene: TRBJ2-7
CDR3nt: TGCGCCAGCAGTGAGTATAGAGACGCCGAGCAGTACTTC
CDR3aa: CASSEYRDAEQYF

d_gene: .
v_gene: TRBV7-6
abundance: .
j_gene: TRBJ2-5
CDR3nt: TGTGCCAGCAGCTTAGGGGAACCCCCGGTTGAGACCCAGTACTTC
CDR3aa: CASSLGEPPVETQYF

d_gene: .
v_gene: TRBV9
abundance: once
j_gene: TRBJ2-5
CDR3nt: TGTGCCAGCAGCGTAGAGGGCGGGGGCCCCCTCGGCCAAGAGACCCAGTACTTC
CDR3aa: CASSVEGGGPLGQETQYF

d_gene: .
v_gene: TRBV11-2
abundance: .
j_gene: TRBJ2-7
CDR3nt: TGTGCCAGCAGCTCCTCTCTACGACACTACGAGCAGTACTTC
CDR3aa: CASSSSLRHYEQYF

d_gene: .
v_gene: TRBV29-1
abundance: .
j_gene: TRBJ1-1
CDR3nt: TGCAGCGTTGGGAGGCGACAGAACACTGAAGCTTTCTTT
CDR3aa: CSVGRRQNTEAFF

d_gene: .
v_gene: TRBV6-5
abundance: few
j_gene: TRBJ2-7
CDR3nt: TGTGCCAGCAGTCGCAGCGGAAGCTCCTACGAGCAGTACTTC
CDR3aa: CASSRSGSSYEQYF

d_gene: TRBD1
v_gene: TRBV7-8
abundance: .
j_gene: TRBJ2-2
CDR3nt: TGTGCCAGCAGCTTAGGCAGGGGGCGAGCCGGGGAGCTGTTTTTT
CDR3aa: CASSLGRGRAGELFF

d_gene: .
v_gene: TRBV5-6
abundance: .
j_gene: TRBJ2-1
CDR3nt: TGTGCCAGCAGCTCTGGGACATCGTACAATGAGCAGTTCTTC
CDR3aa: CASSSGTSYNEQFF

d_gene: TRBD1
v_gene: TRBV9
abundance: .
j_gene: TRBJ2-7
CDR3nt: TGTGCCAGCAGCGTAGTGGGACAGGGTATTAACGAGCAGTACTTC
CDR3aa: CASSVVGQGINEQYF

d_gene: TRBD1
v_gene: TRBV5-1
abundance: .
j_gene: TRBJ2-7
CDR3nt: TGCGCCAGCAGCAGGGACAGGGGCCCCTACGAGCAGTACTTC
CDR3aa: CASSRDRGPYEQYF

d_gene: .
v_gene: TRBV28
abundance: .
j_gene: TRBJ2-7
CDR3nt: TGTGCCAGCAGGCGGACTGCGGTCGAGCAGTACTTC
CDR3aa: CASRRTAVEQYF

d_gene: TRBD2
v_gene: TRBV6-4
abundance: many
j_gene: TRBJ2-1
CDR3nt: TGTGCCAGCAGTGACCGGAGCGGGAGCGGCAATGAGCAGTTCTTC
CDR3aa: CASSDRSGSGNEQFF

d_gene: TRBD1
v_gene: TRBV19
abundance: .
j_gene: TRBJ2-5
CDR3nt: TGTGCCAGTAGTATCGGGACAGGGGGTCGAAAGACCCAGTACTTC
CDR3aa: CASSIGTGGRKTQYF

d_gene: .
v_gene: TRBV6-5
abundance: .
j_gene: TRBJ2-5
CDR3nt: TGTGCCAGCAGTTACTCCTCTCCTGAGACCCAGTACTTC
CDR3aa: CASSYSSPETQYF

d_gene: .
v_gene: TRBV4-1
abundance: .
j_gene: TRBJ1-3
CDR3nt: TGCGCCAGCAGCCAGGCGCCAAACTCTGGAAACACCATATATTTT
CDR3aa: CASSQAPNSGNTIYF

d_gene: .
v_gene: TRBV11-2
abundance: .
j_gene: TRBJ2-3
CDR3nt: TGTGCCAGCAGCTTCCAATTTACTTTAGGGGTCGGGCAGTATTTT
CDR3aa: CASSFQFTLGVGQYF

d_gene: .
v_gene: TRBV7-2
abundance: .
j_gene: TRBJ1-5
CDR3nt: TGTGCCAGCAGCTTCGCAGGCGGGGTCAATCAGCCCCAGCATTTT
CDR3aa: CASSFAGGVNQPQHF

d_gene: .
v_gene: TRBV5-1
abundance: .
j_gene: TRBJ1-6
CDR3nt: TGCGCCAGCAGCCAATCAGGGGCTGCAAATTCACCCCTCCACTTT
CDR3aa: CASSQSGAANSPLHF

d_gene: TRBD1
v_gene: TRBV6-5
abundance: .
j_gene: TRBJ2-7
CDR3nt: TGTGCCAGCACCTACCCCGGGACAGGGACTTTAATTTTC
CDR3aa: CASTYPGTGTLIF

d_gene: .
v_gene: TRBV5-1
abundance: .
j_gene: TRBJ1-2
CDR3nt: TGCGCCAGCAGCTTGGGGCAGGGATCGGGTTATGGCTACACCTTC
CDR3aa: CASSLGQGSGYGYTF

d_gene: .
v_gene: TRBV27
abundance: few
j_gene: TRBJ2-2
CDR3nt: TGTGCCAGCACACCTCGGGGTTCCGGGGAGCTGTTTTTT
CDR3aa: CASTPRGSGELFF

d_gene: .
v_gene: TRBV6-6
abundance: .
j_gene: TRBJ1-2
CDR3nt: TGTGCCAGCAGTCAAGTCCTAGAGGGGTATGGCTACACCTTC
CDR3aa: CASSQVLEGYGYTF

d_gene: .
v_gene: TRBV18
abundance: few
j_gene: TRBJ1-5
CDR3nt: TGTGCCAGCTCACCACCGGGAAGGCGGGCCCAGCATTTT
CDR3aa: CASSPPGRRAQHF

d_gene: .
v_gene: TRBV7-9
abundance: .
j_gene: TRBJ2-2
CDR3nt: TGTGCCAGCAGCCCTACGAGGGAGTTTGGCACCGGGGAGCTGTTTTTT
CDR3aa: CASSPTREFGTGELFF

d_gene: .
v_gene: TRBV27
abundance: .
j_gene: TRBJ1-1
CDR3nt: TGTGCCAGCACCCTACCCCCGGGGGGCGTAAACACTGAAGCTTTCTTT
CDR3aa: CASTLPPGGVNTEAFF

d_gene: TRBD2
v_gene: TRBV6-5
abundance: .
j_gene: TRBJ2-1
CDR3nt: TGTGCCAGCAGTTCTCCGGGACTAGCGGGTTATGAGCAGTTCTTC
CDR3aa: CASSSPGLAGYEQFF

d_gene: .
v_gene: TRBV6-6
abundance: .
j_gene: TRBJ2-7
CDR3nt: TGTGCCAGCAGTTACCCGGGACTCCCCTCCTACGAGCAGTACTTC
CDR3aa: CASSYPGLPSYEQYF

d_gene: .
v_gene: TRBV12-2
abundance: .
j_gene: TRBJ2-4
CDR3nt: TGTGCAAGTCGCTTAGATCGGGGCAAAAACATTCAGTACTTC
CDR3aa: CASRLDRGKNIQYF

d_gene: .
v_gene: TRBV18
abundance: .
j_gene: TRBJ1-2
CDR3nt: TGTGCCAGCTCACCACGCGAAGGGGCATATGGCTACACCTTC
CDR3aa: CASSPREGAYGYTF